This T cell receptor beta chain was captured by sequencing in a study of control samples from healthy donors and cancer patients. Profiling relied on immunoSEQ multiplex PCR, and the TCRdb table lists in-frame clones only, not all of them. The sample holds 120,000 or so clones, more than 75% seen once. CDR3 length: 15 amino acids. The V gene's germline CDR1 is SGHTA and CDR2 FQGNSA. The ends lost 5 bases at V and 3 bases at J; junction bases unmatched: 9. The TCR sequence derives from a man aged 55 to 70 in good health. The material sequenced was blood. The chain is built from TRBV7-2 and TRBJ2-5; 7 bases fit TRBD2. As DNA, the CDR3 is TGTGCCAGCAGCCGCATCCTGAGCGGGGAAGAGACCCAGTACTTC. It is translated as CASSRILSGEETQYF.